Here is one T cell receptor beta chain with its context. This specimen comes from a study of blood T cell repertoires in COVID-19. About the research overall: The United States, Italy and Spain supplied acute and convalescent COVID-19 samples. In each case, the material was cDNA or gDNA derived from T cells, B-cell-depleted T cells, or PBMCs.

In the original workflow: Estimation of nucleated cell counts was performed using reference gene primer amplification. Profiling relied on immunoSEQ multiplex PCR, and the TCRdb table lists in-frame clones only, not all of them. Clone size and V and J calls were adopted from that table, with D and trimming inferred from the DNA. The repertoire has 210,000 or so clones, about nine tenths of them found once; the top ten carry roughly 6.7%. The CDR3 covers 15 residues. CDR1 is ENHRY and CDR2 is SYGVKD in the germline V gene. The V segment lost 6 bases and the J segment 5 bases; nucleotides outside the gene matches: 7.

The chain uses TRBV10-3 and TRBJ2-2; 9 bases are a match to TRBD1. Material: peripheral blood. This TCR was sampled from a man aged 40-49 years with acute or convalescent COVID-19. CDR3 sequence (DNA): TGTGCCATCAGGACCGGGACAGGGAGGACCGGGGAGCTGTTTTTT. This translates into CAIRTGTGRTGELFF.